This T cell receptor (beta chain) was sequenced in a study of human T cells and chemical hapten exposure. On this clonotype: The antigen remains unidentified.

V lost 5 bases, J lost 7 bases, and 23 bases lay in between. Germline V gene sequence: CDR1 MNHEY, CDR2 SVGAGI. The CDR3 consists of 17 residues. TCRdb reprocessed the RACE reads via MiXCR and lists one record per CDR3 protein. The table shows around 260,000 distinct CDR3 sequences, with about 8.1% occurring only once. Overall study findings and caveats: Expanded TCR counts at PT1 went up together with patch test score, a positive correlation.

Time point meaning: pre-sensitization, week 0. Treatment in this sample: therapeutic diphenylcyclopropenone sensitization with weekly scalp DPC. The J gene is TRBJ1-4, the V gene TRBV6-5, with a weak D call TRBD1 (5 bases). The receptor was derived from a woman between 40 and 55 years old with alopecia areata. Some clones in this sample may be carry-over from other donors' samples. Sequencing used whole blood, obtained in connection with sensitization to the hapten diphenylcyclopropenone (DPC). CDR3 nucleotide sequence: TGTGCCAGCAGTCCCTCTTGGATTTTAAGGGGTTCTGAAAAACTGTTTTTT. The encoded protein is CASSPSWILRGSEKLFF.